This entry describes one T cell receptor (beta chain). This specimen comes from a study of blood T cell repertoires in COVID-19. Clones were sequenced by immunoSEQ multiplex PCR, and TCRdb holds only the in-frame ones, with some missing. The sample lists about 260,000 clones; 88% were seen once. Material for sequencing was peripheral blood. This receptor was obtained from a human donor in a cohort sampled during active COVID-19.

The CDR3, as DNA: TGCAGTGCTAGTAATCCCGGGACAGGGGGGGTCTATGGCTACACCTTC. Protein: CSASNPGTGGVYGYTF. V and J are TRBV20-1 and TRBJ1-2, with TRBD1 matching 11 bases. The CDR3 spans 16 residues. After removal of 3 bases from V and 4 bases from J, the junction contained 10 bases not matched to a gene. Per germline, CDR1 DFQATT and CDR2 SNEGSKA (reference sequence).